This TCR beta chain was captured by sequencing in a study of cytomegalovirus exposure and HLA in healthy donors. Study overall: T cells numbering around 190 million yielded fewer than 140 million unique TCR beta sequences in an earlier analysis. Study conclusions and caveats: In a later analysis, TCR beta V- and J-gene trimming was associated with a missense DCLRE1C variant. TCR sequences were mostly rare, though some public TCRs occurred in many donors.

A multiplex PCR was run with 60 Vbeta primers and 13 Jbeta primers. The method was immunoSEQ multiplex PCR; TCRdb's version includes in-frame clones alone and lacks a portion of them. The repertoire holds about 200,000 clones, with 60% to 85% as singletons. Germline trimming cut 5 bases from V and 0 bases from J; bases unmatched to any gene: 9. CDR1 and CDR2 from the germline V gene are MNHNY and SVGAGI (reference sequence). CDR3 length equals 16 residues. Points on this clone: Antigen specificity is unknown.

Sequenced material: PBMCs. V is TRBV6-6 and J is TRBJ2-7, with 8 bases fitting TRBD2. This clonotype was obtained from a man in his forties in good health and CMV-seronegative. Here the CDR3 reads CASSPLGGVISYEQYF. The CDR3 coding sequence is TGTGCCAGCAGTCCCCTCGGGGGGGTTATCTCCTACGAGCAGTACTTC.